Presented here are 10 T cell receptor beta chains from one specimen sequenced in a study of shared clonotypes between healthy human individuals. Positively selected for CCR7, the CD45RO-negative cells used as naive CD8 cells excluded terminally differentiated effector memory CD45RA+ cells. The method was immunoSEQ multiplex PCR; TCRdb's version includes in-frame clones alone and lacks a portion of them. Of around 2,000,000 clones detected, 93% appear once; the ten largest clones hold about 1.8%. The sample comprised naive CD8+ T cells from PBMCs. The source of these receptors is a man between 18 and 35 years old in good health. Some clones in this sample may be carry-over from other donors' samples.

This rearrangement joins TRBV7-9 to TRBJ2-5; D is possibly TRBD1 (5 bases). V lost 2 bases to trimming and J lost 5 bases, with 12 bases between them. Germline values: CDR1 SEHNR, CDR2 FQNEAQ (reference sequence). The CDR3 length is 14 residues. This CDR3 reads CASSLKGHAETQYF. CDR3 DNA sequence: TGTGCCAGCAGCTTAAAGGGGCACGCGGAGACCCAGTACTTC.

The genes are TRBV19 and TRBJ1-5, with 8 bases aligning to TRBD1. This CDR3 comprises 14 residues. The V and J ends lost 4 bases and 5 bases, in that order; junction bases with no gene match: 4. Germline V gene sequence: CDR1 LNHDA, CDR2 SQIVND (reference sequence). The CDR3 DNA is TGTGCCAGTAGTACTGGGACAGGTTATCAGCCCCAGCATTTT. Amino acid sequence: CASSTGTGYQPQHF.

The V gene is TRBV7-3, the J gene TRBJ2-7; possibly TRBD2 for D (6 bases). Per the germline V gene, CDR1 is SGHTA and CDR2 is FQGTGA. V was trimmed by 2 bases and J by 7 bases, leaving 12 bases between them. This CDR3 has 13 amino acids. The CDR3, as DNA: TGTGCCAGCAGCTTATCGGGTGGAGGGGAGCAGTACTTC. Its protein is CASSLSGGGEQYF.

V is TRBV7-2 and J is TRBJ2-7; 7 nucleotides line up with TRBD1. CDR1 is SGHTA, CDR2 FQGNSA, per germline. Trimming cost V 8 bases and J 3 bases; bases outside gene matches: 7. CDR3 length: 13 amino acids. The chain's CDR3 is CASSGTVVYEQYF. DNA for the CDR3: TGTGCCAGCTCCGGGACAGTGGTCTACGAGCAGTACTTC.

V and J are TRBV2 and TRBJ1-1; no reliable D call. CDR3 size: 13 residues. Deletions cut 7 bases from V and 11 bases from J, with 20 bases between. Germline V gives CDR1 SNHLY, CDR2 FYNNEI. As DNA, the CDR3 is TGTGCCAGCACGTGGACCCTCTTGGCGGGGGCTTTCTTT. Encoded protein: CASTWTLLAGAFF.

The chain recombines TRBV2 with TRBJ2-1; no clear D gene. Trimming left V 7 bases short and J 6 bases short, with 19 bases between. This CDR3 spans 15 amino acids. Germline CDR1 reads SNHLY; CDR2 reads FYNNEI. The chain's CDR3 is CASMGPGRLPNEQFF. CDR3 bases: TGTGCCAGCATGGGTCCTGGGCGCCTCCCCAATGAGCAGTTCTTC.

The V call is TRBV5-4, the J call TRBJ2-1; D call uncertain. From germline, CDR1 is SGHNT and CDR2 YYREEE (reference sequence). The ends were cut back, 4 bases at V and 7 bases at J, with 6 bases in the middle. CDR3 length: 11 residues. CDR3 coding DNA: TGTGCCAGCAGCGCATTAAATGAGCAGTTCTTC. Amino acid sequence: CASSALNEQFF. Looking up the rest from reference TRBV5-4 and TRBJ2-1 gives the full variable domain: ETGVTQSPTHLIKTRGQQVTLRCSSQSGHNTVSWYQQALGQGPQFIFQYYREEENGRGNFPPRFSGLQFPNYSSELNVNALELDDSALYLCASSALNEQFFGPGTRLTVL.

The chain is built from TRBV10-3 and TRBJ2-7, with D unclear. The germline V and J ends were trimmed by 7 bases and 2 bases, with 12 bases remaining between them. The germline gives CDR1 ENHRY, CDR2 SYGVKD. The CDR3 length is 13 residues. The CDR3 loop is CAINPDGAYEQYF. CDR3 DNA sequence: TGTGCCATCAATCCCGATGGGGCCTACGAGCAGTACTTC.

The chain joins TRBV2 to TRBJ2-7; D ambiguous. Between the trimmed V and J ends, which lost 0 bases and 0 bases, there was a span of 3 bases. This CDR3 comprises 13 residues. Germline V gene sequence: CDR1 SNHLY, CDR2 FYNNEI. DNA of the CDR3: TGTGCCAGCAGTGAAGCTCCCTCCTACGAGCAGTACTTC. This translates into CASSEAPSYEQYF.

The chain uses TRBV4-1 and TRBJ2-1; unclear D gene. CDR3 length: 13 amino acids. Germline values: CDR1 MGHRA, CDR2 YSYEKL. With 5 bases removed from V and 8 bases from J, the gap between germline ends came to 13 bases. CDR3 sequence (DNA): TGCGCCAGCAGCGAATCTGGGTGGTATGAGCAGTTCTTC. It codes for CASSESGWYEQFF.